The clone carrying this T cell receptor beta chain occurred a few times. Germline CDR1 is MNHEY and CDR2 is SVGAGI. This CDR3 region has 14 residues. V shed 0 bases and J shed 0 bases, with 6 bases lying between them. The second PCR ran about 6 to 12 cycles with a sample-barcoded 5' primer and J-beta primers. TCRdb called the 5' RACE reads again in MiXCR, with one record for every CDR3 protein. The sample records more than 800,000 distinct CDR3 sequences, less than 50% being singletons. Ten milliliters of peripheral blood were drawn from each donor into EDTA-treated tubes. The data originate from a study of blood T cells in healthy people across ages.

The sequenced sample consisted of blood. The origin of this receptor is a woman aged 55-70 years in good health. The chain joins TRBV6-5 to TRBJ2-7, with D unclear. CDR3 protein: CASSYSYSSYEQYF. In nucleotides, the CDR3 is TGTGCCAGCAGTTACTCTTACAGCTCCTACGAGCAGTACTTC.